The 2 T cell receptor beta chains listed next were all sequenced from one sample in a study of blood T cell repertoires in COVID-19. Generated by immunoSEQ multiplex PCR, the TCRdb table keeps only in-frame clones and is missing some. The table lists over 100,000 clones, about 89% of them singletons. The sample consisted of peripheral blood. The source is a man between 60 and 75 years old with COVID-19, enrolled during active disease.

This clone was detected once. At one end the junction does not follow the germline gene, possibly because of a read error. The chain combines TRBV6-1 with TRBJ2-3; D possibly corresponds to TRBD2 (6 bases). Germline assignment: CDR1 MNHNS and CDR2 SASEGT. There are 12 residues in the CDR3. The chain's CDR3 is CASSELDYQRNF. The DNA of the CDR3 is TGTGCCAGCAGTGAATTGGACTATCAGCGGAATTTT.

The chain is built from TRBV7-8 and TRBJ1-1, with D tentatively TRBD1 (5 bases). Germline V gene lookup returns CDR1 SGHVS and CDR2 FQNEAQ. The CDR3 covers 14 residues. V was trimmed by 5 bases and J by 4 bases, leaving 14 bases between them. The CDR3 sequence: CASSRVVGGTEAFF. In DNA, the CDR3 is TGTGCCAGCAGCCGGGTGGTGGGGGGCACTGAAGCTTTCTTT.